Listed here are 17 T cell receptor beta chains from one sample, sequenced in a study of kidney transplant recipient with SARS-CoV-2 infection. TCRdb used MiXCR to reprocess the reads, holding one entry per CDR3 protein. The sample yields 200,000 to 300,000 distinct CDR3 sequences, around 28% seen once. The specimen was a blood sample, collected at baseline and on day 111 from a kidney transplant recipient. These receptors originate from a male patient in his thirties who had COVID-19 and was a kidney transplant recipient. Part of the T cell pool may stem from the graft donor.

The table lists this clonotype with many counts. The genes are TRBV7-3 and TRBJ2-2; D possibly uses TRBD1 or TRBD2 (6 bases each). CDR1 SGHTA and CDR2 FQGTGA come from the germline V gene. V was pared by 1 base and J by 4 bases, with 13 bases between. This CDR3 is built from 16 residues. Here the CDR3 reads CASSLNSGASTGELFF. The DNA of the CDR3 is TGTGCCAGCAGCTTAAACTCGGGGGCGAGCACCGGGGAGCTGTTTTTT.

The chain links TRBV7-6 to TRBJ1-3, with 10 nucleotides matching TRBD1. J gave up 4 bases and V 3 bases, and 18 bases lay outside the gene matches. Germline CDR1 is SGHVS and CDR2 is FNYEAQ. The CDR3 loop spans 20 amino acids. CDR3 amino acids: CASSFSWSDRGRFGGNTIYF. Written as DNA, the CDR3 is TGTGCCAGCAGCTTCTCGTGGTCTGACAGGGGGCGATTTGGAGGAAACACCATATATTTT.

This clonotype was seen a handful of times. The gene calls are TRBV20-1 and TRBJ2-1; D is perhaps TRBD2 (6 bases). V dropped 4 bases and J dropped 4 bases, with 14 bases sitting between them. CDR1 DFQATT and CDR2 SNEGSKA come from the germline V gene (reference sequence). The CDR3 is made up of 14 amino acids. The CDR3 DNA is TGCAGTGCTATTAGGCCTAGCGCGTACAATGAGCAGTTCTTC. This encodes CSAIRPSAYNEQFF.

The chain employs TRBV5-1 and TRBJ2-5, with a tentative D call TRBD1 (6 bases). V was shortened by 3 bases and J by 0 bases, with 15 bases between the two germline ends. Germline CDR1 reads SGHRS; CDR2 reads YFSETQ. The CDR3 extends over 16 amino acids. The CDR3 DNA is TGCGCCAGCAGCTCGTATTCCACAGGGTACCAAGAGACCCAGTACTTC. It yields the protein CASSSYSTGYQETQYF. The variable domain in full, with the rest retrieved from reference TRBV5-1 and TRBJ2-5, is KAGVTQTPRYLIKTRGQQVTLSCSPISGHRSVSWYQQTPGQGLQFLFEYFSETQRNKGNFPGRFSGRQFSNSRSEMNVSTLELGDSALYLCASSSYSTGYQETQYFGPGTRLLVL.

A remark on this clonotype: This likely comes from a read error, as the CDR3 has no conserved phenylalanine or tryptophan at its end. The J gene is TRBJ1-1, the V gene TRBV7-9, with D perhaps matching TRBD1 (6 bases). The CDR3 runs to 13 residues. Deletions cut 5 bases from V and 2 bases from J, with 9 bases between. CDR1 SEHNR and CDR2 FQNEAQ come from the germline V gene (reference sequence). The CDR3: CASSLQGNTEAFL. CDR3 in DNA: TGTGCCAGCAGCCTACAGGGAAACACTGAAGCTTTCCTT.

This clonotype was detected many times. The chain recombines TRBV19 with TRBJ1-3; no clear D gene. With 3 bases removed from V and 6 bases from J, the gap between germline ends came to 6 bases. The CDR3 totals 12 residues. Germline CDR1 reads LNHDA; CDR2 reads SQIVND (reference sequence). The CDR3 protein is CASSIYKNTIYF. The CDR3 bases are TGTGCCAGTAGTATCTACAAAAACACCATATATTTT.

At least ten counts were recorded for this clonotype. The rearrangement uses TRBV12-3 or TRBV12-4 and TRBJ1-3, with TRBD1 matching over 9 bases. V shed 5 bases and J 1 base; nucleotides not matched to a gene: 3. The CDR3 totals 15 residues. In nucleotides, the CDR3 is TGTGCCAGCAGTGACAGGGGGAAGTCTGGAAACACCATATATTTT. Protein: CASSDRGKSGNTIYF.

Note on this clonotype: A read error is possible here, since a much larger clone lies one base away. The chain combines TRBV18 with TRBJ2-2; 7 bases fit TRBD1. The CDR3 is 14 residues long. Germline V gene lookup returns CDR1 KGHSH and CDR2 LQKENI. V lost 3 bases to trimming and J lost 5 bases; unmatched junction nucleotides: 3. The CDR3 here is CASSPKQGTGELFF. The CDR3 DNA reads TGTGCCAGCTCACCTAAACAGGGGACCGGGGAGCTGTTTTTT.

This clonotype came up many times. V gene TRBV6-5 combines with J gene TRBJ2-5; 7 nucleotides line up with TRBD2. The V segment lost 6 bases and the J segment 0 bases; nucleotides outside the gene matches: 1. Germline CDR1 and CDR2: MNHEY and SVGAGI. CDR3 length equals 13 residues. The CDR3 DNA reads as TGTGCCAGCAGGCGGGGGAACCAAGAGACCCAGTACTTC. Protein: CASRRGNQETQYF.

The table lists this clonotype with a few counts. The chain is built from TRBV14 and TRBJ2-4, with D hard to call. The V and J ends lost 6 bases and 1 base respectively, with 10 bases between them. CDR1 is SGHDN, CDR2 FVKESK, per germline. The CDR3 runs to 14 residues. CDR3 residues: CASSGKMAKNIQYF. The CDR3 DNA reads as TGTGCCAGCAGTGGAAAAATGGCCAAAAACATTCAGTACTTC.

The chain is built from TRBV27 and TRBJ2-1; 8 bases agree with TRBD1. There are 16 residues in the CDR3. CDR1 MNHEY and CDR2 SMNVEV come from the germline V gene (reference sequence). With 5 bases clipped from V and 6 bases from J, the junction kept 12 bases outside the gene matches. The CDR3 nucleotides are TGTGCCAGCAGTCAGAACCCAGGGGGCGCTGGCAATGAGCAGTTCTTC. Protein product: CASSQNPGGAGNEQFF.

A note on this clonotype: A much larger clone differs by one base, so this may be a read error. The chain uses TRBV7-9 and TRBJ2-5; TRBD2 agrees at 10 bases. CDR1 and CDR2 (germline): SEHNR, FQNEAQ (reference sequence). This CDR3 is 17 amino acids long. CDR3 protein: CASDVNGLAEPQGTQYF. The CDR3 region has the DNA TGTGCCAGCGACGTCAACGGACTAGCGGAACCCCAAGGGACCCAGTACTTC.

The J gene is TRBJ2-3, the V gene TRBV3-1, with 7 bases matching TRBD2. This CDR3 is 16 amino acids long. CDR1 is LGHDT, CDR2 YNNKEL, per germline (reference sequence). With V trimmed by 4 bases and J by 0 bases, 7 bases remained unmatched. CDR3 residues: CASSRGSGGSTDTQYF. In DNA form, the CDR3 reads TGTGCCAGCAGCCGAGGTTCGGGGGGAAGCACAGATACGCAGTATTTT.

This clonotype showed up many times. The chain combines TRBV28 with TRBJ1-1; D unclear. The germline V gene encodes CDR1 MDHEN and CDR2 SYDVKM. V dropped 0 bases and J dropped 5 bases, with 10 bases sitting between them. The length of the CDR3 is 14 residues. The CDR3 nucleotides are TGTGCCAGCAGTTTATGGGGCCCACAGACTGAAGCTTTCTTT. Protein product: CASSLWGPQTEAFF. Full variable domain (rest looked up from reference TRBV28 and TRBJ1-1): DVKVTQSSRYLVKRTGEKVFLECVQDMDHENMFWYRQDPGLGLRLIYFSYDVKMKEKGDIPEGYSVSREKKERFSLILESASTNQTSMYLCASSLWGPQTEAFFGQGTRLTVV.

This clonotype was observed many times. This chain links TRBV3-1 with TRBJ1-5, with unresolved D. V lost 0 bases to trimming and J lost 6 bases, with 6 bases between them. There are 13 residues in the CDR3. The germline CDR1 and CDR2 sequences are LGHDT and YNNKEL (reference sequence). The CDR3 bases are TGTGCCAGCAGCCAAGATCGGGTTCAGCCCCAGCATTTT. This translates into CASSQDRVQPQHF. Drawing the rest from reference TRBV3-1 and TRBJ1-5, the complete variable domain is DTAVSQTPKYLVTQMGNDKSIKCEQNLGHDTMYWYKQDSKKFLKIMFSYNNKELIINETVPNRFSPKSPDKAHLNLHINSLELGDSAVYFCASSQDRVQPQHFGDGTRLSIL.

This clonotype was seen ten or more times. V gene TRBV5-3 combines with J gene TRBJ1-2; D unresolved. TRBV5-3 is given ORF status, its function remaining uncertain. CDR3 length: 16 residues. Deletions cut 7 bases from V and 4 bases from J, with 23 bases between. The CDR3 DNA follows: TGTGCCAGACTACCTATAGTGGTGAGAAAGACCTATGGCTACACCTTC. It encodes CARLPIVVRKTYGYTF.

This clonotype showed up just once. A much larger clone lies one base from this, so it may be a read error. The chain uses TRBV2 and TRBJ2-7, with TRBD2 as a possible D gene (6 bases). The CDR3 runs 14 residues. The V gene's germline CDR1 is SNHLY and CDR2 FYNNEI. The V gene lost 8 bases and the J gene lost 3 bases, with 17 bases spanning the gap. CDR3 region: CASAPGRGFYEQYF. The CDR3 DNA sequence: TGTGCCAGCGCCCCGGGACGGGGGTTCTACGAGCAGTACTTC.